The clone carrying this T cell receptor (beta chain) is called medium-sized (0.01 to 0.1%) based on its frequency. The antigen remains undetermined. Germline V gene data show CDR1 as SQVTM and CDR2 as ANQGSEA. This CDR3 has 12 residues. CD45RO-CCR7+CD27+CD95- defined naive CD8+ T cells. UMI-labeled 5' RACE TRB cDNA libraries were prepared from the cells. TCRdb reanalyzed the 5' RACE reads and collapses them to one entry per CDR3 protein, without DNA. The table for this sample gives about 9,600 distinct CDR3 sequences. The entry originates in a study of CXCR3-negative and CXCR3-positive naive CD8 T cells. Study as a whole: For each library, about 1.5 +/- 0.3 million TRB reads were obtained, 120 million to 150 million in total.

Whole-study findings and limits: Naive cells used TRBV-TRBJ genes in much the same way whether CXCR3-negative or CXCR3-positive; memory cells did not. Memory CD8+ T cell repertoires were far less diverse than both naive subsets.

Sequences were obtained from naive CXCR3- CD8+ T cells from blood. This sample's subset: CD45RO-CCR7+CD27+CD95- naive CD8+ T cells lacking CXCR3 (TNR3-). The chain couples TRBV29-1 to TRBJ1-1. This receptor was obtained from a human donor in good health. Some clones in this sample may be carry-over from other donors' samples. The CDR3 here is CSVTGLGTEAFF. Combining the CDR3 with reference TRBV29-1 and TRBJ1-1 gives the whole variable domain SAVISQKPSRDICQRGTSLTIQCQVDSQVTMMFWYRQQPGQSLTLIATANQGSEATYESGFVIDKFPISRPNLTFSTLTVSNMSPEDSSIYLCSVTGLGTEAFFGQGTRLTVV.